The T cell receptor beta chain under discussion was sequenced for a study of regulatory T cells in long-lasting Graves disease. Comments on this clonotype: Its antigen is undetermined.

Whole-study results and caveats: Newly diagnosed Graves' patients exceeded persistent ones in TCR diversity.

This CDR3 spans 14 amino acids. From germline, CDR1 is SQVTM and CDR2 ANQGSEA. V gave up 5 bases and J gave up 5 bases, with 18 bases separating them. Time point reported: newly diagnosed GD, antithyroid drugs for less than 3 months. Construction of the TCR library relied on RNA isolated from PBMCs. iRepertoire HTBI primers and Arm-PCR of CDR3 regions built TCR beta libraries. TCRdb analysed the multiplex PCR reads with MiXCR anew, one entry per CDR3 protein. The table includes approximately 350,000 distinct CDR3 sequences, around 11% detected once. The same specimen was also included in a second study, on T cells in Graves' hyperthyroidism and ophthalmopathy.

The source was peripheral blood mononuclear cells (PBMCs), collected at new diagnosis, from a patient treated with antithyroid drugs. The clonotype was recovered from a woman aged 18-35 years with Graves disease. The rearrangement uses TRBV29-1 and TRBJ1-2, with D uncertain. CDR3: CSVRHTVTAYGYTF. The CDR3 nucleotides are TGCAGCGTTCGACATACGGTCACGGCGTATGGCTACACCTTC.